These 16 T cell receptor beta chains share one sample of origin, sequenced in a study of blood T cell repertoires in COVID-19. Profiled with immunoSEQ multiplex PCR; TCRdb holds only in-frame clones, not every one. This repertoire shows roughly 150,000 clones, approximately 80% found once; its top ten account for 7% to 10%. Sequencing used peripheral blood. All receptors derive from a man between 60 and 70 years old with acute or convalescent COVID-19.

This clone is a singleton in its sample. The CDR3 DNA sequence: TGCGCCAGCAAAAGAGCGGGGAACACAGATACGCAGTATTTT. It specifies CASKRAGNTDTQYF. The chain joins TRBV10-2 to TRBJ2-3; TRBD2 matches at 7 bases. Germline V gene lookup returns CDR1 WSHSY and CDR2 SAAADI. The CDR3 is made up of 14 amino acids. The V gene end was trimmed by 7 bases and the J gene end by 2 bases; junction bases not matched to a gene: 6.

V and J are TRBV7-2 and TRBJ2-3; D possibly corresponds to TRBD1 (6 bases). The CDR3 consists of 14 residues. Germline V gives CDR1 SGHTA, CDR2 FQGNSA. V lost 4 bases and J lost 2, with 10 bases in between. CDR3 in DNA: TGTGCCAGCAGCTCCGGACAGTACACAGATACGCAGTATTTT. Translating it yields CASSSGQYTDTQYF.

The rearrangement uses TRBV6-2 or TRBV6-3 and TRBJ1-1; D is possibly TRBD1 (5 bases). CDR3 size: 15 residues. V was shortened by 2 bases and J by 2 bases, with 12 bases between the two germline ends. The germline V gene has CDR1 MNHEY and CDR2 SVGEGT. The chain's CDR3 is CASSYANRINTEAFF. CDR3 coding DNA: TGTGCCAGCAGTTACGCTAACAGGATTAACACTGAAGCTTTCTTT.

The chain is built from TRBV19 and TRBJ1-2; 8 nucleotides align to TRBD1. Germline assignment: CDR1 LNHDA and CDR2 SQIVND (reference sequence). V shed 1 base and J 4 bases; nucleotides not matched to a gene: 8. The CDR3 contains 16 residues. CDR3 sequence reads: CASSIGGAGGVYGYTF. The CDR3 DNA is TGTGCCAGTAGTATAGGGGGCGCAGGGGGCGTCTATGGCTACACCTTC.

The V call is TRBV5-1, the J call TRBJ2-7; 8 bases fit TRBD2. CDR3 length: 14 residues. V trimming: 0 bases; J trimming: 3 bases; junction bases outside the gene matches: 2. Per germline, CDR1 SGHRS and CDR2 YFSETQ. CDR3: CASSLGSGVYEQYF. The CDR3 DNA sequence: TGCGCCAGCAGCTTGGGTAGCGGGGTCTACGAGCAGTACTTC.

The CDR3 here is CASHRFSNTEAFF. The CDR3 region has the DNA TGTGCCAGCCACAGGTTCTCGAACACTGAAGCTTTCTTT. The rearrangement links TRBV19 to TRBJ1-1; D perhaps matches TRBD1 (5 bases). This CDR3 contains 13 residues. Trimming took off 9 bases at V and 1 base at J, with 12 bases between the two ends. Germline CDR1 LNHDA, CDR2 SQIVND (reference sequence).

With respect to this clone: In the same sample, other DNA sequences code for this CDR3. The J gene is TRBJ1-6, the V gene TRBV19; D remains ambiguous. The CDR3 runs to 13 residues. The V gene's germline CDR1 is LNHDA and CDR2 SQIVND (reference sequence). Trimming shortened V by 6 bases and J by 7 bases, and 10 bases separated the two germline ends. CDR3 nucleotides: TGTGCCAGTAGCCTACGAGGGAATTCACCCCTCCACTTT. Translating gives CASSLRGNSPLHF.

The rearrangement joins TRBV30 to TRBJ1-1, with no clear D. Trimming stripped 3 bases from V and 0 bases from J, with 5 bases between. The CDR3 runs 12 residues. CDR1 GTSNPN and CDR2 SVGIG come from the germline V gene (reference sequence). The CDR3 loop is CAWRQVNTEAFF. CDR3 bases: TGTGCCTGGAGGCAGGTGAACACTGAAGCTTTCTTT.

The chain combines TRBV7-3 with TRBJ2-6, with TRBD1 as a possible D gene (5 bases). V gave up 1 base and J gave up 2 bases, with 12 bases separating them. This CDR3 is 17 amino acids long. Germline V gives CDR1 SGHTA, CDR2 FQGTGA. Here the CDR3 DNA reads TGTGCCAGCAGCTTAAAAGGTTTAGGGGCTGGGGCCAACGTCCTGACTTTC. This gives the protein CASSLKGLGAGANVLTF.

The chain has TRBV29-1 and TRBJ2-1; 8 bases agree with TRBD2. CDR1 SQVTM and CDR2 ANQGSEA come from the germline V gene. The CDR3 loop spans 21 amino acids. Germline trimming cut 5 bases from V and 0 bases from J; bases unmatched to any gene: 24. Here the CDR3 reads CSVNRQPGGETSPRSYNEQFF. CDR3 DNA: TGCAGCGTTAACAGACAGCCGGGAGGGGAGACTAGCCCTCGCTCCTACAATGAGCAGTTCTTC.

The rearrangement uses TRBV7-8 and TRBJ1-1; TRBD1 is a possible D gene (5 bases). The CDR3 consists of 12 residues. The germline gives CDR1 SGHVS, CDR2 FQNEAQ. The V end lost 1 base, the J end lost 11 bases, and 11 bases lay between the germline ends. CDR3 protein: CASSLGGGRAFF. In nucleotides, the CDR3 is TGTGCCAGCAGCTTAGGGGGGGGTCGGGCTTTCTTT.

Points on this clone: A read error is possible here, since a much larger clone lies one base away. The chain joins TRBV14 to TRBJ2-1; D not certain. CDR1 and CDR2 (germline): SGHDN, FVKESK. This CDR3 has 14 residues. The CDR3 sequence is CTSSQDNTLNEQFF. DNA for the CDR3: TGTACCAGCAGCCAAGATAATACCCTAAATGAGCAGTTCTTC.

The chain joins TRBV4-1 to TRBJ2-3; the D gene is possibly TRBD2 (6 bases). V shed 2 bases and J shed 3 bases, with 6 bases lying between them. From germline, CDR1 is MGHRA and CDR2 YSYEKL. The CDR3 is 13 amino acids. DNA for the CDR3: TGCGCCAGCAGCCAACGGGAGACAGATACGCAGTATTTT. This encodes CASSQRETDTQYF.

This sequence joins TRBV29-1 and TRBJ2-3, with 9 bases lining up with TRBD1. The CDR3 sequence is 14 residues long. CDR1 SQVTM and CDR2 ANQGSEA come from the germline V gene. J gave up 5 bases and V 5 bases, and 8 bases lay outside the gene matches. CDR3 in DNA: TGCAGCGTTTCTACCGGGACAGGGAAAGATACGCAGTATTTT. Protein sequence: CSVSTGTGKDTQYF.

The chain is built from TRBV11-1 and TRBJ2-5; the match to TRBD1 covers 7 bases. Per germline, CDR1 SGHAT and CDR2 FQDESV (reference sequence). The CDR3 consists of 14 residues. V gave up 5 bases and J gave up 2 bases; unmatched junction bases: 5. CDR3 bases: TGTGCCAGCAGCCCAGGACAGGCTCAAGAGACCCAGTACTTC. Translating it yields CASSPGQAQETQYF.

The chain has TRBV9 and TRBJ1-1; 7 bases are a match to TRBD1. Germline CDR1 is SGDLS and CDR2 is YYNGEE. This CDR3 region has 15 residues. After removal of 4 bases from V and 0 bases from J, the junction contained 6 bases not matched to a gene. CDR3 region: CASSPWTGLNTEAFF. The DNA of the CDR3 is TGTGCCAGCAGCCCTTGGACAGGCCTGAACACTGAAGCTTTCTTT.